This T cell receptor delta chain was sequenced in a study of γδ T cells in repeated Plasmodium falciparum infection. Study as a whole: Malian gammadelta TCRs were studied during no-transmission periods and across acute malaria episodes.

Flow sorting of PBMC yielded separate Vgamma9/Vdelta2+ and Vdelta2-negative gammadelta T cell populations for bulk repertoire analysis. Of note for this clone: This likely traces to a read error, being one base from a far larger clone. The same CDR3 can be traced to other DNA sequences in this sample.

This CDR3 comprises 21 residues. V dropped 3 bases and J dropped 5; count of bases not matched to a gene: 24. Germline V lookup: CDR1 TSWWSYY, CDR2 QGS. TRG and TRD sequences were obtained from every sorted gammadelta sample. TCRdb reprocessed the multiplex PCR reads through CATT. The sample includes around 89,000 delta-chain clones, almost 1.5% of them seen just once. The TCR comes from a pool of human donors (malaria-infected and uninfected, not separated). The genes are TRDV1 and TRDJ1; the match to TRDD3 covers 10 bases. The specimen was gamma-delta T cells from blood. The CDR3 reads CALGERPTAYTGGFQGDKLIF. CDR3 coding DNA: TGTGCTCTTGGGGAGCGTCCTACGGCCTATACTGGGGGATTTCAGGGGGATAAACTCATCTTT.